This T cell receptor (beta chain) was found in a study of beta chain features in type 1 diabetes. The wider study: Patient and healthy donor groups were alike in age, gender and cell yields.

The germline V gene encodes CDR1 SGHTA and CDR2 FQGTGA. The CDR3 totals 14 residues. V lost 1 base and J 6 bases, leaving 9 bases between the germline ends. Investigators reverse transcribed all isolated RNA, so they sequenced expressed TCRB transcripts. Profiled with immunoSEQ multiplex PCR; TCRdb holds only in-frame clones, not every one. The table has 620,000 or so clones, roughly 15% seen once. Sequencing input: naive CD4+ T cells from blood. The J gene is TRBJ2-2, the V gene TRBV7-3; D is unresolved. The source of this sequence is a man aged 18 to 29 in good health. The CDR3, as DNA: TGTGCCAGCAGCTTAAAACGCGCAGCCGGGGAGCTGTTTTTT. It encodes CASSLKRAAGELFF.